These T cell receptor beta chains were read from a single sample in a study of beta chain features in type 1 diabetes. The table came from immunoSEQ multiplex PCR; TCRdb's copy has only in-frame clones and leaves some out. The sample holds about 650,000 clones, roughly an eighth seen once. Material: naive CD4+ T cells from blood. These receptors were obtained from a man aged 25-45 years with type 1 diabetes. The CDR3 runs from the conserved cysteine through the conserved F or W. Fields, in order: D gene, J gene, clone size, V gene, CDR3 protein, CDR3 DNA. A D gene is named only where the DNA matches it firmly. The listing skips clone size in some rows; elsewhere it reads once, few, many or a size class.

TRBD1,TRBJ2-7,few,TRBV15,CATSRVRGQAYSYEQYF,TGTGCCACCAGCAGAGTAAGGGGACAGGCCTACTCCTACGAGCAGTACTTC
TRBD1,TRBJ1-5,few,TRBV28,CASSLRTGGTQPQHF,TGTGCCAGCAGTTTAAGGACAGGCGGTACTCAGCCCCAGCATTTT
TRBD2,TRBJ2-3,NA,TRBV2,CASSRGTSGVTDTQYF,TGTGCCAGCAGTCGGGGGACTAGCGGCGTCACAGATACGCAGTATTTT
NA,TRBJ1-5,NA,TRBV21-1,CASPPSDRAKYSNQPQHF,TGTGCCAGCCCTCCCTCGGACAGGGCTAAATATAGCAATCAGCCCCAGCATTTT
TRBD2,TRBJ2-1,few,TRBV9,CASSSRTSGGFNEQFF,TGTGCCAGCAGCTCCCGGACTAGCGGGGGGTTCAATGAGCAGTTCTTC
TRBD1,TRBJ2-1,NA,TRBV5-4,CASSLTPGQGGNNEQFF,TGTGCCAGCAGCTTGACCCCCGGACAGGGTGGGAACAATGAGCAGTTCTTC
NA,TRBJ1-4,NA,TRBV2,CASSDTGQPLFF,TGTGCCAGCAGCGATACAGGACAGCCACTGTTTTTT
NA,TRBJ2-3,few,TRBV7-9,CASRPQGTDTQYF,TGTGCCAGCAGGCCTCAGGGGACAGATACGCAGTATTTT
TRBD1,TRBJ2-2,few,TRBV7-2,CASSLGQPANTGELFF,TGTGCCAGCAGTTTGGGACAGCCTGCCAACACCGGGGAGCTGTTTTTT
TRBD2,TRBJ2-1,few,TRBV19,CASSPRGGPYNEQFF,TGTGCCAGTAGTCCCCGCGGGGGTCCCTACAATGAGCAGTTCTTC
TRBD1,TRBJ1-2,few,TRBV29-1,CSASPGQENYGYTF,TGCAGCGCCTCCCCGGGACAGGAAAACTATGGCTACACCTTC
NA,TRBJ2-3,NA,TRBV18,CASSPGGRETDTQYF,TGTGCCAGCTCACCCGGGGGCAGGGAAACAGATACGCAGTATTTT
TRBD1,TRBJ1-6,NA,TRBV30,CAWSVESGGVSPLHF,TGTGCCTGGAGTGTAGAGTCAGGGGGGGTCTCACCCCTCCACTTT
TRBD2,TRBJ2-2,few,TRBV7-2,CASSPSHGGNTGELFF,TGTGCCAGCAGCCCCTCCCACGGGGGGAATACCGGGGAGCTGTTTTTT
NA,TRBJ2-3,few,TRBV7-2,CASSLDLTTSHTQYF,TGTGCCAGCAGCTTAGATCTCACCACTTCCCATACGCAGTATTTT
NA,TRBJ2-7,few,TRBV4-2,CASSLDRSSYEQYF,TGTGCCAGCAGCCTAGACAGGAGCTCCTACGAGCAGTACTTC
NA,TRBJ2-5,few,TRBV5-6,CASSFSGQTQYF,TGTGCCAGCAGCTTTTCCGGGCAGACCCAGTACTTC
NA,TRBJ2-1,few,TRBV11-3,CASSLDYGVAEQFF,TGTGCCAGCAGCTTAGATTACGGGGTAGCGGAGCAGTTCTTC
TRBD1,TRBJ2-5,few,TRBV9,CASSASGTGQETQYF,TGTGCCAGCAGCGCGTCCGGGACAGGACAAGAGACCCAGTACTTC
TRBD1,TRBJ1-6,NA,TRBV6-5,CASSYSQGTSSPLHF,TGTGCCAGCAGTTACTCACAGGGGACTAGCTCACCCCTCCACTTT
TRBD2,TRBJ2-3,few,TRBV29-1,CSAFGSGVRDSTDTQYF,TGCAGCGCCTTTGGTAGCGGGGTACGAGATAGCACAGATACGCAGTATTTT
NA,TRBJ2-6,NA,TRBV29-1,CSAIQGRDSGANVLTF,TGCAGCGCCATACAGGGGAGGGACTCTGGGGCCAACGTCCTGACTTTC
NA,TRBJ2-3,NA,TRBV9,CASSVAVRESAADTQYF,TGTGCCAGCAGCGTAGCTGTCAGGGAATCAGCGGCAGATACGCAGTATTTT
NA,TRBJ2-7,few,TRBV13,CASSTRDLRGSPSYEQYF,TGTGCCAGCAGCACCCGGGACTTGCGGGGATCTCCGTCCTACGAGCAGTACTTC
TRBD1,TRBJ2-7,NA,TRBV4-3,CASSLAIRQGREQYF,TGCGCCAGCAGCCTTGCAATCCGACAGGGGCGCGAGCAGTACTTC
NA,TRBJ1-1,few,TRBV27,CASSRGSMNTEAFF,TGTGCCAGCAGTAGGGGCTCCATGAACACTGAAGCTTTCTTT
NA,TRBJ2-1,NA,TRBV18,CASSPPGPGVHEQFF,TGTGCCAGCTCACCCCCAGGGCCAGGTGTCCATGAGCAGTTCTTC
TRBD1,TRBJ2-3,few,TRBV7-2,CASTYRTGSGSDTQYF,TGTGCCAGCACCTACCGGACAGGATCAGGGTCAGATACGCAGTATTTT
NA,TRBJ2-3,NA,TRBV18,CASSLLDGTDTQYF,TGTGCCAGCTCACTACTTGACGGAACAGATACGCAGTATTTT
NA,TRBJ2-3,NA,TRBV30,CAWGLGADTQYF,TGTGCCTGGGGGCTGGGGGCAGATACGCAGTATTTT
TRBD1,TRBJ1-6,NA,TRBV7-9,CASSPSGGAPLHF,TGTGCCAGCAGCCCATCAGGGGGGGCACCCCTCCACTTT
NA,TRBJ2-5,NA,TRBV9,CASSGRGGTETQYF,TGTGCCAGCAGCGGCAGGGGTGGGACGGAGACCCAGTACTTC
TRBD2,TRBJ2-5,NA,TRBV9,CASSVSGTSLATQYF,TGTGCCAGCAGCGTTTCCGGGACTAGCCTGGCGACCCAGTACTTC
NA,TRBJ2-6,few,TRBV5-4,CASSVTGTGANVLTF,TGTGCCAGCAGCGTTACAGGGACTGGGGCCAACGTCCTGACTTTC
NA,TRBJ2-5,few,TRBV2,CASSVEYQETQYF,TGTGCCAGCAGTGTTGAGTATCAAGAGACCCAGTACTTC
TRBD2,TRBJ2-3,NA,TRBV4-3,CASSKTSGGISRTDTQYF,TGCGCCAGCAGCAAAACTAGCGGGGGGATCTCTCGCACAGATACGCAGTATTTT
TRBD2,TRBJ2-1,NA,TRBV2,CASSGTSGGYNEQFF,TGTGCCAGCAGTGGGACTAGCGGGGGCTACAATGAGCAGTTCTTC
TRBD1,TRBJ2-7,NA,TRBV4-2,CASSQKGTGDYEQYF,TGTGCCAGCAGCCAGAAGGGGACAGGGGACTACGAGCAGTACTTC
NA,TRBJ2-5,NA,TRBV14,CASSQESSLYF,TGTGCCAGCAGCCAAGAATCGTCTCTTTACTTC
NA,TRBJ1-1,few,TRBV25-1,CASRQGMNTEAFF,TGTGCCAGCAGGCAGGGAATGAACACTGAAGCTTTCTTT
TRBD1,TRBJ1-6,few,TRBV5-4,CASRDRDDSPLHF,TGTGCCAGCAGGGACAGGGACGATTCACCCCTCCACTTT
TRBD1,TRBJ2-1,NA,TRBV5-1,CASSFRDRFYNEQFF,TGCGCCAGCAGCTTCCGGGACAGGTTCTACAATGAGCAGTTCTTC
TRBD1,TRBJ2-1,NA,TRBV9,CASSPTGGYNEQFF,TGTGCCAGCAGCCCTACAGGGGGCTACAATGAGCAGTTCTTC
NA,TRBJ2-6,once,TRBV30,CACPGLQDSGVNVLTF,TGTGCCTGCCCGGGACTGCAAGACTCTGGGGTCAACGTCCTGACTTTC
TRBD1,TRBJ2-2,NA,TRBV10-3,CAIRPGQGAAGELFF,TGTGCCATCAGGCCGGGACAGGGAGCCGCCGGGGAGCTGTTTTTT
NA,TRBJ2-2,few,TRBV6-6,CASSQWTATGELFF,TGTGCCAGCAGTCAATGGACAGCCACCGGGGAGCTGTTTTTT